This TCR beta chain was sequenced in a study of CD8 T cells in ankylosing spondylitis. Each CDR3 protein gets one entry after TCRdb re-called the 5' RACE reads with MiXCR. Of about 36,000 distinct CDR3 sequences in the sample, around 15% are singletons; the top ten hold 32%. Overall study findings and caveats: Earlier authors reported some of these motif variants in reactive arthritis synovial fluid and blood.

The J segment lost 7 bases and the V segment lost 5 bases, leaving 13 bases of the junction unmatched. This CDR3 is built from 14 residues. Germline loops: CDR1 DFQATT, CDR2 SNEGSKA (reference sequence). This clonotype was seen many times. Its antigen remains unidentified. This receptor was obtained from a male donor with ankylosing spondylitis. Source material: synovial fluid, either unsorted or a sorted T cell fraction (not recorded which). The rearrangement links TRBV20-1 to TRBJ1-2; 7 positions match TRBD1. The CDR3 sequence: CSAVTILTGIGYTF. The CDR3 DNA sequence: TGCAGTGCTGTCACAATCTTGACAGGGATTGGCTACACCTTC.